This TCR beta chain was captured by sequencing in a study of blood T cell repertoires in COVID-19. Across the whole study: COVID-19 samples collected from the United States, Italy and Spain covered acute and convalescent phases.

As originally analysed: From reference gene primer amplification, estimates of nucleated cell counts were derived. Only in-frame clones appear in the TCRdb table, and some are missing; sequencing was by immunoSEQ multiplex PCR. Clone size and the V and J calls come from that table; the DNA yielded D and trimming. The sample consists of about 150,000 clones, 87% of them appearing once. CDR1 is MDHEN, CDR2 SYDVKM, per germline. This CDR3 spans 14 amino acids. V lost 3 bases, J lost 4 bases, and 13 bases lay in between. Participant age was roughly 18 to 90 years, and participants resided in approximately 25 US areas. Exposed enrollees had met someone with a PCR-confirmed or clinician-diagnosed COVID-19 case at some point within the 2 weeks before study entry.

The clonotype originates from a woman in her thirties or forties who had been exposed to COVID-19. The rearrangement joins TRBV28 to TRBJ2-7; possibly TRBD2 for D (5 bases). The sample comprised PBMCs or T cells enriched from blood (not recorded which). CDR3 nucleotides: TGTGCCAGCAGTTTGACGAGGGCAGCGTACGAGCAGTACTTC. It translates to CASSLTRAAYEQYF.